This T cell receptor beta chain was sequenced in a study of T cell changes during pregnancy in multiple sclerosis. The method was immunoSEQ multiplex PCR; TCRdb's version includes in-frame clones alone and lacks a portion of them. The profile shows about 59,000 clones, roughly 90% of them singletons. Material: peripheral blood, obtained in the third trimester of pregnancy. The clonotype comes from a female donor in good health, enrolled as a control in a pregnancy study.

The DNA of the CDR3 is TGTGCCATCAGGCCGGGACAGGACCGATATGGCTACACCTTC. Its protein product is CAIRPGQDRYGYTF. The chain joins TRBV10-3 to TRBJ1-2, with 8 bases lining up with TRBD1. With 6 bases clipped from V and 5 bases from J, the junction kept 8 bases outside the gene matches. Germline V gene lookup returns CDR1 ENHRY and CDR2 SYGVKD. The CDR3 runs 14 residues.